The 3 T cell receptor beta chains below come from one sample, sequenced in a study of blood T cell repertoires in COVID-19. Here immunoSEQ multiplex PCR was the method, and the copy in TCRdb shows in-frame clones only, minus some. This sample yields about 130,000 clones, of which approximately 80% are seen a single time; 44% belongs to the top ten. The sample consisted of peripheral blood. These receptors originate from a human donor in a cohort sampled during active COVID-19.

The chain uses TRBV7-9 and TRBJ1-6, with a weak D call TRBD1 (5 bases). Germline assignment: CDR1 SEHNR and CDR2 FQNEAQ (reference sequence). This CDR3 is built from 18 residues. The germline V and J ends were trimmed by 3 bases and 0 bases, with 15 bases remaining between them. CDR3 sequence (DNA): TGTGCCAGCAGCTTGGCTGGGGGGGGTGGCTCCTATAATTCACCCCTCCACTTT. Protein sequence: CASSLAGGGGSYNSPLHF.

The chain carries TRBV6-1 and TRBJ1-5; D is perhaps TRBD1 (6 bases). The CDR3 extends over 16 amino acids. Germline CDR1 reads MNHNS; CDR2 reads SASEGT. V gave up 3 bases and J gave up 6 bases, with 18 bases separating them. In nucleotides, the CDR3 is TGTGCCAGCAGTGATGGTAGGGGGATTGACAGTCAGCCCCAGCATTTT. Residues: CASSDGRGIDSQPQHF.

The genes are TRBV14 and TRBJ1-3; TRBD1 aligns across 8 bases. Germline loops: CDR1 SGHDN, CDR2 FVKESK. The CDR3 covers 15 residues. With V trimmed by 4 bases and J by 10 bases, 12 bases remained unmatched. The chain's CDR3 is CASSLDRELEGTIYF. In nucleotides, the CDR3 is TGTGCCAGCAGCCTGGACAGGGAGCTGGAAGGGACCATATATTTT.